This paragraph covers one TCR beta chain sequence. Its antigen is unknown. The record has no base qualities; no much larger clone is one base away. This sample stems from a study of T cell responses to AZD1222 COVID-19 vaccine (dated by TCRdb to 2020 to 2023). Study-wide context: TCR sequencing covered over 230 trial participants: 200 to 220 given two doses of AZD1222 and some 25 given two doses of MenACWY control vaccine. Trial participants were enrolled by age into 18-55, 56-69 and 70-plus year subgroups, with 148, 28 and 57 TCR-sequenced participants respectively.

The CDR3 has 17 amino acids, counting the end cysteine and phenylalanine. Kept here is only the CDR3 DNA, which spans 51 bases and is read in frame from base 1. V gives up 1 base and J gives up 7 bases, and the segment between their germline ends measures 22 bases. According to the germline V gene, CDR1 reads SGHTA and CDR2 reads FQGNSA. The CDR3 regions of human TCRbeta chains were analyzed by immunosequencing. As for the authors' bioinformatics: TCRs in the repertoires were matched against a reference library of SARS-CoV-2-specific TCRs that had been generated with the MIRA antigen-specificity platform. Breadth was defined as the fraction of unique TCRs that were SARS-CoV-2-associated. Depth was defined as the fraction of total T cells that were SARS-CoV-2-associated. Using the MIRA data, each spike-specific TCR was assigned both to the spike region to which the TCR was reactive and to a CD4 or CD8 class. Log10-transformed breadth and depth values were compared by one-way ANOVA with Sidak's multiple comparisons tests. What TCRdb holds here is the immuneACCESS table cut down to in-frame rearrangements. Part of the clones is not present; checked against another copy, under half of the missing clones reflect an unresolved V gene, and the others are unexplained. V, J and clone size derive from that table, while D and trimming were established from the DNA sequence. Present in this sample are approximately 77,000 clones, 92% of which were seen just once. The top ten hold around 7.1% of the sample.

The intended sense of this specimen's time point label: baseline before first vaccination. The intended sense of this specimen's treatment or condition label: meningococcal conjugate vaccine given as trial control. Vaccinee samples were obtained from the UK trials COV001 and COV002, which included a single-blind randomized controlled phase 2/3 trial of AZD1222 (ChAdOx1 nCoV-19) in healthy adults. For TCRbeta chain sequencing, PBMC samples from trial participants were taken at day 0 and at day 28 after the second dose. Study-level results and caveats: No day 14 peak-response samples were available, so repertoires were characterized only after the peak T cell response. Nearly half of unique spike-specific TCRs reportedly recognized epitopes outside regions mutated in the B.1.351 and B.1.1.7 variants. Only five to seven AZD1222 recipients were SARS-CoV-2 seropositive at baseline, limiting conclusions about previously exposed vaccinees. In the small 56-69-year group, the increase in depth fell short of significance, most likely because of low power. Most participants were white British and females outnumbered males, and the authors suggested that clonal diversity may have been underestimated. Vaccine-associated CD4 TCRs spanned the whole spike protein, with dominant responses in regions 160-218 and 743-854. After two AZD1222 doses, spike-specific TCR breadth and depth were significantly higher than at day 0 and than in MenACWY recipients.

The sequence joins TRBV7-2 to TRBJ1-1; TRBD1 is perhaps the D gene, given 5 matching bases. This material consisted of peripheral blood, taken on day 0 of MenACWY control vaccination. The TCR sequence derives from an adult in good health. The CDR3 here reads CASSLGDRSPAPNEAFF. The DNA sequence follows: TGTGCCAGCAGCTTAGGGGACCGATCCCCCGCGCCGAATGAAGCTTTCTTT.